The 2 T cell receptor beta chains presented below share a single source sample, sequenced in a study of early T cells in non-severe SARS-CoV-2 infection. TCRdb reprocessed the 5' RACE reads with MiXCR, giving one entry per CDR3 protein. The sample holds about 88,000 distinct CDR3 sequences; 15% are singletons and the top ten take less than 7%. The specimen was whole blood. These receptors all stem from an adult who was a healthcare worker with PCR-confirmed SARS-CoV-2 infection or an uninfected control (not recorded which).

This clonotype came up a few times. The chain employs TRBV28 and TRBJ1-2, with 7 bases identical to TRBD1. Germline CDR1 is MDHEN and CDR2 is SYDVKM. Losses at the gene ends were 5 bases for V and 7 bases for J; bases not matched to a gene: 10. The CDR3 has 14 amino acids. The CDR3 loop reads CASSPGDRLSGYTF. Written as DNA, the CDR3 is TGTGCCAGCAGTCCAGGGGACAGATTAAGTGGCTACACCTTC.

The gene calls are TRBV7-9 and TRBJ2-7, with 8 bases identical to TRBD1. Germline CDR1 reads SEHNR; CDR2 reads FQNEAQ (reference sequence). The V and J ends lost 10 bases and 2 bases, in that order; junction bases with no gene match: 13. This CDR3 has 15 residues. In DNA form, the CDR3 reads TGTGCCATCCAGGGGACAGGCGAGAATACCTACGAGCAGTACTTC. Its protein product is CAIQGTGENTYEQYF.